This TCR beta chain derives from a study of blood T cell repertoires in COVID-19. Study-level information: COVID-19 samples collected from the United States, Italy and Spain covered acute and convalescent phases. The cDNA or gDNA used as material had been derived from T cells, B-cell-depleted T cells, or PBMCs.

In the authors' workflow: Researchers report that nucleated cell counts were estimated from reference gene primer amplification. TCRdb's table, derived via immunoSEQ multiplex PCR, lists solely in-frame clones and lacks some. The V and J calls and clone size were taken over from that table, and D and trimming were inferred from the DNA. The sample contains 130,000 or so clones, 85% to 90% of which appear only once. V shed 0 bases and J 5 bases; nucleotides not matched to a gene: 4. Germline CDR1 SGHRS, CDR2 YFSETQ. This CDR3 region has 15 residues. The clonotype comes from a man between 50 and 59 years old with active or convalescent COVID-19. V and J are TRBV5-1 and TRBJ2-1, with 8 bases aligning to TRBD2. What was sequenced was peripheral blood. The CDR3 reads CASSLGSGSHNEQFF. DNA of the CDR3: TGCGCCAGCAGCTTGGGGAGCGGGAGCCACAATGAGCAGTTCTTC.